This TCR beta chain was identified during a study of T cells in localized non-small cell lung cancer. General study points: A median about 50 of the top 100 tumor clones appeared in adjacent lung. Greater blood T cell density accompanied longer overall survival.

TCRdb's copy holds only in-frame clones and misses some; the assay was immunoSEQ multiplex PCR. The sample shows about 52,000 clones, around 90% of them seen only once. As regards this clone: Its target is not known.

Germline loops: CDR1 SGHRS, CDR2 YFSETQ. This CDR3 spans 15 amino acids. The J segment lost 2 bases and the V segment lost 1 base, leaving 2 bases of the junction unmatched. This clonotype was obtained from a female donor with stage II lung adenocarcinoma. The chain is built from TRBV5-1 and TRBJ2-3, with 9 bases aligning to TRBD2. Sequences were derived from PBMCs, sampled before any cancer treatment. The CDR3 region is CASSLPSGATDTQYF. CDR3 coding DNA: TGCGCCAGCAGCTTGCCTAGCGGGGCCACAGATACGCAGTATTTT.